Shown below are 10 T cell receptor beta chains from a single sample sequenced in a study of blood T cells in healthy people across ages. Combining a sample-barcoded 5' primer with a J-beta primer mix, a second PCR ran for 7 to 11 cycles. TCRdb analysed the 5' RACE reads with MiXCR anew, one entry per CDR3 protein. The sample has fewer than 800,000 distinct CDR3 sequences, more than 40% seen once. Sequences were obtained from blood. The source is a woman in her sixties in good health.

This clonotype was found many times. This chain links TRBV29-1 with TRBJ2-7, with D possibly being TRBD2 (6 bases). The CDR3 runs 12 residues. V was pared by 7 bases and J by 0 bases, with 10 bases between. From germline, CDR1 is SQVTM and CDR2 ANQGSEA. Here the CDR3 reads CSGGTYSYEQYF. In DNA form, the CDR3 reads TGCAGCGGCGGGACTTACTCCTACGAGCAGTACTTC.

This rearrangement joins TRBV2 to TRBJ2-1, with 8 positions matching TRBD1. This CDR3 comprises 14 residues. The trim removed 6 bases at V and 2 bases at J, leaving 3 bases unmatched. Germline V gene lookup returns CDR1 SNHLY and CDR2 FYNNEI. The CDR3 bases are TGTGCCAGCAGGGACAGGGTCGCCTACAATGAGCAGTTCTTC. Encoded protein: CASRDRVAYNEQFF.

The chain recombines TRBV20-1 with TRBJ2-7; 8 bases fit TRBD2. Germline V lookup: CDR1 DFQATT, CDR2 SNEGSKA (reference sequence). V gave up 3 bases and J gave up 5 bases; unmatched junction bases: 3. The CDR3 loop spans 12 amino acids. The CDR3 bases are TGCAGTGCTAGCACACTAGCGGACGAGCAGTACTTC. As protein: CSASTLADEQYF.

This clonotype was detected only a few times. The V call is TRBV15, the J call TRBJ2-4; D remains ambiguous. This CDR3 is built from 13 residues. Germline CDR1 and CDR2: LNHNV and YYDKDF (reference sequence). Trimming took off 9 bases at V and 5 bases at J, with 14 bases between the two ends. The chain's CDR3 is CATSSGEQNIQYF. DNA of the CDR3: TGTGCCACTTCCTCCGGAGAGCAAAACATTCAGTACTTC. The full variable domain, rest sourced from reference TRBV15 and TRBJ2-4, is DAMVIQNPRYQVTQFGKPVTLSCSQTLNHNVMYWYQQKSSQAPKLLFHYYDKDFNNEADTPDNFQSRRPNTSFCFLDIRSPGLGDTAMYLCATSSGEQNIQYFGAGTRLSVL.

The gene calls are TRBV7-6 and TRBJ1-2; 10 bases map to TRBD1. The J segment lost 8 bases and the V segment lost 1 base, leaving 4 bases of the junction unmatched. Germline loops: CDR1 SGHVS, CDR2 FNYEAQ. CDR3 length equals 14 residues. The CDR3 DNA sequence: TGTGCCAGCAGCTTAGATGACAGGGGGCGCGGCTACACCTTC. Its translation: CASSLDDRGRGYTF.

The J gene is TRBJ2-4, the V gene TRBV11-2; 9 bases map to TRBD1. The end of the DNA is better explained by TRBJ2-7, so the J call may be wrong. The length of the CDR3 is 20 residues. Germline CDR1 reads SGHAT; CDR2 reads FQNNGV. CDR3 in DNA: TGTGCCAGCAGCTTTCTTTTCGGGTTTGGGACAGGGAAGGGTGGATACGAGCAGTACTTC. Amino acid sequence: CASSFLFGFGTGKGGYEQYF.

This clonotype has a handful of counts. The chain combines TRBV20-1 with TRBJ2-3; tentative D call: TRBD2 (6 bases). There are 15 residues in the CDR3. Deletions cut 5 bases from V and 2 bases from J, with 17 bases between. Germline V gene sequence: CDR1 DFQATT, CDR2 SNEGSKA (reference sequence). For the CDR3, the DNA is TGCAGTGCTCGGCGGGGTGCGGCCTACACAGATACGCAGTATTTT. Protein sequence: CSARRGAAYTDTQYF.

This clonotype was observed many times. This sequence joins TRBV14 and TRBJ2-1; 8 bases match TRBD2. This CDR3 contains 17 residues. From germline, CDR1 is SGHDN and CDR2 FVKESK. V trimming: 3 bases; J trimming: 8 bases; junction bases outside the gene matches: 15. The CDR3 loop reads CASSQEGWGSGNYEQFF. The CDR3 nucleotides are TGTGCCAGCAGCCAGGAAGGTTGGGGTAGCGGGAATTATGAGCAGTTCTTC. Based on the CDR3 plus reference TRBV14 and TRBJ2-1, the full variable domain is EAGVTQFPSHSVIEKGQTVTLRCDPISGHDNLYWYRRVMGKEIKFLLHFVKESKQDESGMPNNRFLAERTGGTYSTLKVQPAELEDSGVYFCASSQEGWGSGNYEQFFGPGTRLTVL.

This chain links TRBV2 with TRBJ1-4; a weak D match, TRBD1 (6 bases). Germline loops: CDR1 SNHLY, CDR2 FYNNEI. The CDR3 totals 13 residues. V was pared by 8 bases and J by 4 bases, with 11 bases between. CDR3 in amino acids: CASRQDLNEKLFF. CDR3 nucleotides: TGTGCCAGCCGACAGGACCTTAATGAAAAACTGTTTTTT.

Worth noting for this clonotype: A much larger clone lies a single base off, so this may be a read error. V and J are TRBV20-1 and TRBJ2-1; D is undetermined. Germline CDR1 is DFQATT and CDR2 is SNEGSKA (reference sequence). With 5 bases removed from V and 9 bases from J, the gap between germline ends came to 11 bases. The CDR3 runs 11 residues. This CDR3 is CSALKDTEQFF. CDR3 DNA: TGCAGTGCTCTAAAAGACACTGAGCAGTTCTTC.